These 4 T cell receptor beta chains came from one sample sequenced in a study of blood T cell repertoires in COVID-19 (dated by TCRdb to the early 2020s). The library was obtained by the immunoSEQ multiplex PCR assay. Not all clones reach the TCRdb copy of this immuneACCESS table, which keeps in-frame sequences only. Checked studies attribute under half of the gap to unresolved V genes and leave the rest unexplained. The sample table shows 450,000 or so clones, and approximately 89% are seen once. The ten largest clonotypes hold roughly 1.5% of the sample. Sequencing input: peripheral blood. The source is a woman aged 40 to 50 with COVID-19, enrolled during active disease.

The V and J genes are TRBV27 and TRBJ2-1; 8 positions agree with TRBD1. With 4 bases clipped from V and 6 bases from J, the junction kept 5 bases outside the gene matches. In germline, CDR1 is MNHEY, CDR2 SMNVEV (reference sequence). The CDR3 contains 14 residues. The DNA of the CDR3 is TGTGCCAGCAGTTCGGACAGGGCGGGCAATGAGCAGTTCTTC. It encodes CASSSDRAGNEQFF.

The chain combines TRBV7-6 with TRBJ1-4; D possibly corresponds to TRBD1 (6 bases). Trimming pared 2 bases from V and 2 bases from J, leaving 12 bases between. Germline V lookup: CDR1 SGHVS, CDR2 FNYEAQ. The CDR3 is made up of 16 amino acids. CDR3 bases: TGTGCCAGCAGCTTACTCCGGGGGGGCACTAATGAAAAACTGTTTTTT. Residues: CASSLLRGGTNEKLFF.

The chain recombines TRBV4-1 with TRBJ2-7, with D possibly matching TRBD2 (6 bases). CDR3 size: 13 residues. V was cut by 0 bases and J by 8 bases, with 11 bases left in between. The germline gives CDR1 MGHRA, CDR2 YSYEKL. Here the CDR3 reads CASSQDPGTQQYF. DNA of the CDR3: TGCGCCAGCAGCCAAGATCCGGGGACTCAGCAGTACTTC.

The CDR3 DNA reads TGCGCCAGCAGCCAAGGACAGGGCTCAGATACGCAGTATTTT. It encodes CASSQGQGSDTQYF. This chain links TRBV4-1 with TRBJ2-3, with TRBD1 matching over 7 bases. Germline-derived CDR1 and CDR2 are MGHRA and YSYEKL. CDR3 length: 14 residues. V dropped 1 base and J dropped 4; count of bases not matched to a gene: 2.